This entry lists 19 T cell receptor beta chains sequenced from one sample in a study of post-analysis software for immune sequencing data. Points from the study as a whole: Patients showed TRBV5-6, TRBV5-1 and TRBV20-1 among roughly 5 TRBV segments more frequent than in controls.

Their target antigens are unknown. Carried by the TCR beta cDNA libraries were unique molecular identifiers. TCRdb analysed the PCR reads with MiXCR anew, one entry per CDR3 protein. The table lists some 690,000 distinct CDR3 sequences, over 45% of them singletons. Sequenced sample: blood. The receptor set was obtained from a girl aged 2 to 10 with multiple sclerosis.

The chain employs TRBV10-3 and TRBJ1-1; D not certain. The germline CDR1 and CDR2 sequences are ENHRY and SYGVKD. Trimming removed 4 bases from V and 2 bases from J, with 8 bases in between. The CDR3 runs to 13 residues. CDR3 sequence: CAISGSVNTEAFF. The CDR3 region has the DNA TGTGCCATCAGTGGGTCCGTTAACACTGAAGCTTTCTTT.

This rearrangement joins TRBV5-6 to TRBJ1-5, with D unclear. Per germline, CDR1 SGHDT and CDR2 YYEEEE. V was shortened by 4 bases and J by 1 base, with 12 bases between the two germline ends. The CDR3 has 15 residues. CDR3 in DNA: TGTGCCAGCAGCCCGATGGGCGGGAGCAATCAGCCCCAGCATTTT. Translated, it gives CASSPMGGSNQPQHF.

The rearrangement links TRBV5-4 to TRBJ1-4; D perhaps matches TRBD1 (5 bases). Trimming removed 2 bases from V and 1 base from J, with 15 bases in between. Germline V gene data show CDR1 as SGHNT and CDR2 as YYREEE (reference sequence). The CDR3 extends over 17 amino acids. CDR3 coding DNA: TGTGCCAGCAGCTTAAAGGGGCCCCTGTTAACTAATGAAAAACTGTTTTTT. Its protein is CASSLKGPLLTNEKLFF.

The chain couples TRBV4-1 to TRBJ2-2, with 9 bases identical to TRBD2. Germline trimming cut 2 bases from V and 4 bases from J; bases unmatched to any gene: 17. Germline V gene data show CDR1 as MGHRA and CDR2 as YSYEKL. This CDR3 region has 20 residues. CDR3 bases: TGCGCCAGCAGCCAACCTTACTTATTCCGCGGGCGGGAGGGCACCGGGGAGCTGTTTTTT. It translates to CASSQPYLFRGREGTGELFF.

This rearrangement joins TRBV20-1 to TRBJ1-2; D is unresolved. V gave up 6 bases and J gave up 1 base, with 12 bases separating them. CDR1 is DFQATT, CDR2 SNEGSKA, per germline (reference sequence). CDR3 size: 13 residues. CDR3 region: CSALGRVNYGYTF. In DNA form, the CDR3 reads TGCAGTGCCCTAGGACGGGTTAACTATGGCTACACCTTC.

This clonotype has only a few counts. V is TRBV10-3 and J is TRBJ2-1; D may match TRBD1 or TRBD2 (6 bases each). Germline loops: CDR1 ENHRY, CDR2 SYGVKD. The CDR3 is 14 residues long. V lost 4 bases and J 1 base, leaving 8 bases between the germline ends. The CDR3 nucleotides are TGTGCCATCAGTGGGGGGGCGTCCTACAATGAGCAGTTCTTC. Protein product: CAISGGASYNEQFF.

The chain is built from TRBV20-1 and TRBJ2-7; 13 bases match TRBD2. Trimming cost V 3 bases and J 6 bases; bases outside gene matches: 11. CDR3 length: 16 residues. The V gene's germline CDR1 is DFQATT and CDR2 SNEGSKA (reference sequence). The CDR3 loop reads CSARDPGLAGYGEQYF. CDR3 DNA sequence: TGCAGTGCTAGGGACCCGGGACTAGCGGGATACGGCGAGCAGTACTTC.

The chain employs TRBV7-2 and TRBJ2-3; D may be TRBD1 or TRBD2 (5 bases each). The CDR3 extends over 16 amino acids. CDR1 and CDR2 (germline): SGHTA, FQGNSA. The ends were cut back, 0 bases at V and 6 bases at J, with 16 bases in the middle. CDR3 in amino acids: CASSLAGAGTPDTQYF. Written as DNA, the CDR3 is TGTGCCAGCAGCTTAGCGGGCGCCGGGACGCCCGATACGCAGTATTTT.

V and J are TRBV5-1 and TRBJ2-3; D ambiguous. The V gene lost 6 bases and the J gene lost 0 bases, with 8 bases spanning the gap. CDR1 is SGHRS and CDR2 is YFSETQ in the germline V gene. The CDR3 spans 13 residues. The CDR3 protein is CASTLYSTDTQYF. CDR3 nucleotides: TGCGCCAGCACCCTGTATAGCACAGATACGCAGTATTTT. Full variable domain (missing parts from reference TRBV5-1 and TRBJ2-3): KAGVTQTPRYLIKTRGQQVTLSCSPISGHRSVSWYQQTPGQGLQFLFEYFSETQRNKGNFPGRFSGRQFSNSRSEMNVSTLELGDSALYLCASTLYSTDTQYFGPGTRLTVL.

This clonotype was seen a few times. CDR3 bases: TGTGCCAGCAGTTTGGTTGGGGGCGGAGGAAACATTCAGTACTTC. This translates into CASSLVGGGGNIQYF. This chain joins TRBV7-3 and TRBJ2-4, with D maybe TRBD1 (6 bases). This CDR3 has 15 amino acids. V dropped 6 bases and J dropped 6 bases, with 18 bases sitting between them. Looked up from germline, CDR1 is SGHTA and CDR2 is FQGTGA.

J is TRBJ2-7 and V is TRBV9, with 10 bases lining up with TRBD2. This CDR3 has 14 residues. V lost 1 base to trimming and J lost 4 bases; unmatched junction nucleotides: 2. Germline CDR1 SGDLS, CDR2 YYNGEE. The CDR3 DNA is TGTGCCAGCAGCGTAAGCGGGAGGGAGTACGAGCAGTACTTC. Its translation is CASSVSGREYEQYF.

The CDR3 reads CAITSGSPDEQYF. CDR3 coding DNA: TGTGCCATCACTAGCGGGAGTCCAGACGAGCAGTACTTC. The chain couples TRBV10-3 to TRBJ2-7, with TRBD2 identical over 10 bases. This CDR3 is 13 amino acids long. Germline CDR1 reads ENHRY; CDR2 reads SYGVKD. Trimming removed 7 bases from V and 5 bases from J; junction bases left unmatched: 5.

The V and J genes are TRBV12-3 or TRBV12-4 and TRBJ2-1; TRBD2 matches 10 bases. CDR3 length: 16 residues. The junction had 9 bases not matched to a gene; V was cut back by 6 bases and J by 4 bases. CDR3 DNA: TGTGCCAGCAGGTTAAGCGGGAGGGCCCTGTACAATGAGCAGTTCTTC. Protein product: CASRLSGRALYNEQFF.

CDR3 protein: CASSLRGVKMPGRNTEAFF. The CDR3 nucleotides are TGTGCCAGCAGCTTAAGAGGTGTAAAAATGCCCGGGAGGAACACTGAAGCTTTCTTT. This chain uses TRBV7-2 with TRBJ1-1, with no clear D. The germline V gene encodes CDR1 SGHTA and CDR2 FQGNSA. Trimming took off 2 bases at V and 1 base at J, with 23 bases between the two ends. The CDR3 spans 19 residues.

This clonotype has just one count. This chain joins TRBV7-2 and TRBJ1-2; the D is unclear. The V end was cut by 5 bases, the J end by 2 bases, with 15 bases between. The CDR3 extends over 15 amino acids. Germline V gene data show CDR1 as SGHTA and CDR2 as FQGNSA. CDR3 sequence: CASSQHSAGNYGYTF. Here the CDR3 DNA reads TGTGCCAGCAGCCAACACAGCGCGGGGAACTATGGCTACACCTTC.

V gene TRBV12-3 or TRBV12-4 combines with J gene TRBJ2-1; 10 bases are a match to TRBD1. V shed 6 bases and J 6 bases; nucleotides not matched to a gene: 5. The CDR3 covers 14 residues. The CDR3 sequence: CASSRTGGGNEQFF. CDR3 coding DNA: TGTGCCAGCAGCCGGACAGGGGGTGGCAATGAGCAGTTCTTC.

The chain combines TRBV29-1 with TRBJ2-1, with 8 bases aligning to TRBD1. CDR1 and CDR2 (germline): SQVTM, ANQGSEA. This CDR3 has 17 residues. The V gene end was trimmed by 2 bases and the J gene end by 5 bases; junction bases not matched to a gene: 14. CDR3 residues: CSVEIGAGQDLHNEQFF. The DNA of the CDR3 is TGCAGCGTTGAAATAGGTGCGGGACAGGACTTGCACAATGAGCAGTTCTTC.

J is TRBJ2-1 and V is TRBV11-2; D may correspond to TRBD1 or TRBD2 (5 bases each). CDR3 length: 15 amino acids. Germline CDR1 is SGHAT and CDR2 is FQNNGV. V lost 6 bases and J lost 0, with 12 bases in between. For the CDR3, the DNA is TGTGCCAGCAGGCTCGGGACCAGCTCCTACAATGAGCAGTTCTTC. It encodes CASRLGTSSYNEQFF.

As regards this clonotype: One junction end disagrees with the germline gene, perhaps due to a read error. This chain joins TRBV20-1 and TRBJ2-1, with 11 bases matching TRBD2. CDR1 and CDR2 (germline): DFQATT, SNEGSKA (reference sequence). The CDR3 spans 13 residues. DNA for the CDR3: TGCGGTGCTAGCGGGGGGTACAACAATGAGCAGTTCTTC. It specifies CGASGGYNNEQFF.